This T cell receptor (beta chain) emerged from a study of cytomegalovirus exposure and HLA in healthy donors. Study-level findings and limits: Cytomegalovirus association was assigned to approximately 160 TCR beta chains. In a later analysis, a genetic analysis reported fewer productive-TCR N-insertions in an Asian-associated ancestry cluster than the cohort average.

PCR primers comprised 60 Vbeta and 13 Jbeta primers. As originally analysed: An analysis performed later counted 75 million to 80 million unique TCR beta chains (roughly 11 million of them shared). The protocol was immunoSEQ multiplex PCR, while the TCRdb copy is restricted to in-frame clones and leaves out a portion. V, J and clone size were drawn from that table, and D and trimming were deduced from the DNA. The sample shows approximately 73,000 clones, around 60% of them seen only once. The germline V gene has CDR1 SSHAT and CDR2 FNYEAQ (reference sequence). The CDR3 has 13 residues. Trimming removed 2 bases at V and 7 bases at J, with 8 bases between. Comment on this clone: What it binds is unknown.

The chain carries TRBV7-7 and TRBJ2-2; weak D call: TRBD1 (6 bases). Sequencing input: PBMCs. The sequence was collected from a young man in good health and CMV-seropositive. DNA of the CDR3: TGTGCCAGCAGCTTAAGGGACAACGGGGAGCTGTTTTTT. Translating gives CASSLRDNGELFF.